Listed here is a single T cell receptor (beta chain). Its specificity is unknown. This entry belongs to a study of identical twins. General study results and limits: Model-predicted out-of-frame TCR alpha sharing fell below observed values in monozygotic twins. Without tracking the same donors, conclusions rested on cross-sectional statistical analysis.

The CDR3 is 14 residues long. V lost 3 bases to trimming and J lost 5 bases; unmatched junction nucleotides: 6. CDR1 and CDR2 (germline): SGDLS, YYNGEE. TCRdb itself ran the 5' RACE reads through MiXCR, one entry per CDR3 protein. The sample includes 500,000 to 600,000 distinct CDR3 sequences, about 20% of them seen just once. The sample was also linked to a second study, of T cells expressing NK-cell markers. From that study: It was sorted CD3+CD56-NKG2C+, CD3+CD56+NKG2C- and CD3+CD56+NKG2C+ T cells that provided the TCR beta repertoires. There were seven HCMV-seropositive donors and one seronegative donor among the eight sequenced.

The sequence was obtained from a woman aged 18-35 years in good health. Sequencing was performed on CD4+ T cells sorted from blood. The V call is TRBV9, the J call TRBJ2-5, with TRBD1 matching 8 bases. This CDR3 is CASSASTGVETQYF. The CDR3 DNA sequence: TGTGCCAGCAGCGCGTCGACAGGGGTGGAGACCCAGTACTTC. Full variable domain (rest looked up from reference TRBV9 and TRBJ2-5): DSGVTQTPKHLITATGQRVTLRCSPRSGDLSVYWYQQSLDQGLQFLIQYYNGEERAKGNILERFSAQQFPDLHSELNLSSLELGDSALYFCASSASTGVETQYFGPGTRLLVL.